One and the same sample provided the 25 T cell receptor beta chains below, sequenced in a study of blood T cell repertoires in COVID-19. Sequencing used immunoSEQ multiplex PCR; TCRdb keeps in-frame clones, though not all of them. The top ten hold roughly 0.82% of the sample, which has roughly 190,000 clones, 89% seen once. The sample consisted of PBMCs or T cells enriched from blood (not recorded which). The receptors originated from a woman aged 18-29 years who had recovered from COVID-19.

The genes are TRBV5-1 and TRBJ2-1; the D is unclear. This CDR3 spans 15 amino acids. Germline-derived CDR1 and CDR2 are SGHRS and YFSETQ. V lost 3 bases, J lost 3 bases, and 13 bases lay in between. In nucleotides, the CDR3 is TGCGCCAGCAGCTCCGCCAGGCCCTACTACAATGAGCAGTTCTTC. It is translated as CASSSARPYYNEQFF.

The chain couples TRBV3-1 (or the pseudogene TRBV3-2) to TRBJ2-1, with D possibly matching TRBD2 (5 bases). Germline V gene sequence: CDR1 LGHDT, CDR2 YNNKEL (reference sequence). The CDR3 spans 13 residues. Trimming stripped 1 base from V and 5 bases from J, with 6 bases between. CDR3 region: CASSQVTNNEQFF. The CDR3, as DNA: TGTGCCAGCAGCCAAGTGACTAACAATGAGCAGTTCTTC.

This chain joins TRBV3-1 (or the pseudogene TRBV3-2) and TRBJ2-1; no clear D. Trimming removed 0 bases at V and 4 bases at J, with 13 bases between. This CDR3 comprises 16 residues. Germline values: CDR1 LGHDT, CDR2 YNNKEL (reference sequence). CDR3 sequence: CASSQEVMTLYNEQFF. DNA for the CDR3: TGTGCCAGCAGCCAAGAGGTTATGACTCTATACAATGAGCAGTTCTTC.

A few counts support this clone. The chain links TRBV27 to TRBJ2-7, with a tentative D call TRBD1 (5 bases). Deletions cut 4 bases from V and 7 bases from J, with 20 bases between. CDR3 size: 15 residues. Germline V lookup: CDR1 MNHEY, CDR2 SMNVEV (reference sequence). For the CDR3, the DNA is TGTGCCAGCAGTTCACAAACCAGGGTGGTGTGGGAGCAGTACTTC. As protein: CASSSQTRVVWEQYF.

The chain couples TRBV11-2 to TRBJ1-3, with D possibly being TRBD1 (6 bases). Trimming stripped 4 bases from V and 4 bases from J, with 8 bases between. This CDR3 comprises 13 residues. Germline V lookup: CDR1 SGHAT, CDR2 FQNNGV. As DNA, the CDR3 is TGTGCCAGCAGCTCAGGGGTCGGAAACACCATATATTTT. It codes for CASSSGVGNTIYF.

The V gene is TRBV7-2, the J gene TRBJ2-7; D might be TRBD2 (5 bases). Per the germline V gene, CDR1 is SGHTA and CDR2 is FQGNSA. The CDR3 has 14 residues. Trimming shortened V by 5 bases and J by 2 bases, and 13 bases separated the two germline ends. The CDR3 nucleotides read TGTGCCAGCAGCCTGCCGGGATTCACCTACGAGCAGTACTTC. Translation gives CASSLPGFTYEQYF.

This chain links TRBV7-3 with TRBJ2-2; TRBD1 matches 9 bases. Germline CDR1 reads SGHTA; CDR2 reads FQGTGA. V was pared by 5 bases and J by 5 bases, with 3 bases of the junction left unmatched. The CDR3 is 14 amino acids. In DNA, the CDR3 is TGTGCCAGCAGCAAACAGGGGGCAACCGGGGAGCTGTTTTTT. Translating gives CASSKQGATGELFF.

CDR3 nucleotide sequence: TGTGCCAGCAGCCGCCCGGTGTCCTCCTACGAGCAGTACTTC. Protein sequence: CASSRPVSSYEQYF. The J gene is TRBJ2-7, the V gene TRBV11-2; D is ambiguous. With 5 bases removed from V and 0 bases from J, the gap between germline ends came to 11 bases. Germline CDR1 SGHAT, CDR2 FQNNGV. This CDR3 is 14 amino acids long.

This clone was counted once. The chain joins TRBV3-1 (or the pseudogene TRBV3-2) to TRBJ2-1; 7 nucleotides line up with TRBD2. Trimming removed 4 bases from V and 10 bases from J; junction bases left unmatched: 7. Per the germline V gene, CDR1 is LGHDT and CDR2 is YNNKEL (reference sequence). The CDR3 extends over 13 amino acids. CDR3 residues: CASSRRLAQEQFF. The CDR3 coding sequence is TGTGCCAGCAGCCGCCGACTAGCCCAAGAGCAGTTCTTC.

The chain carries TRBV7-9 and TRBJ2-3; TRBD2 agrees at 9 bases. CDR3 length: 14 residues. CDR1 is SEHNR, CDR2 FQNEAQ, per germline (reference sequence). V gave up 6 bases and J gave up 3 bases; unmatched junction bases: 4. The CDR3 region has the DNA TGTGCCAGCAGAGACACTAGCGGGACAGATACGCAGTATTTT. Amino acid sequence: CASRDTSGTDTQYF.

This clone was observed once. The chain has TRBV4-3 and TRBJ2-7, with D perhaps matching TRBD1 (6 bases). Trimming stripped 1 base from V and 2 bases from J, with 18 bases between. CDR1 and CDR2 from the germline V gene are LGHNA and YSLEER. CDR3 length: 17 amino acids. The CDR3 nucleotides are TGCGCCAGCAGCCAAGCCTTCAGCCAGGGGACCCCCTACGAGCAGTACTTC. Protein: CASSQAFSQGTPYEQYF.

This clone appeared a few times. This rearrangement joins TRBV5-6 to TRBJ2-3, with unresolved D. V shed 2 bases and J shed 2 bases, with 6 bases lying between them. The CDR3 totals 13 residues. Germline lookup yields CDR1 SGHDT and CDR2 YYEEEE. This CDR3 reads CASSFSPTDTQYF. The CDR3 DNA sequence: TGTGCCAGCAGCTTCAGTCCCACAGATACGCAGTATTTT.

The chain employs TRBV4-1 and TRBJ2-1, with 7 nucleotides matching TRBD2. Trimming took 1 base from V and 1 from J; bases not matched to a gene: 13. There are 19 residues in the CDR3. Germline V CDR1 and CDR2: MGHRA, YSYEKL. The CDR3 DNA reads as TGCGCCAGCAGCCAAGGGTCCGCGGGAGCTAAATCATCCTACAATGAGCAGTTCTTC. Residues: CASSQGSAGAKSSYNEQFF.

The gene calls are TRBV13 and TRBJ1-1, with TRBD1 matching over 8 bases. The CDR3 is 16 amino acids. Germline CDR1 and CDR2: PRHDT and FYEKMQ (reference sequence). J gave up 0 bases and V 5 bases, and 8 bases lay outside the gene matches. CDR3 nucleotide sequence: TGTGCCAGCAGCGACAGGGGCGAGAGTATGAACACTGAAGCTTTCTTT. This sequence encodes CASSDRGESMNTEAFF.

The rearrangement links TRBV7-2 to TRBJ2-1, with D perhaps TRBD2 (5 bases). Trimming removed 1 base at V and 3 bases at J, with 13 bases between. Germline V gene data show CDR1 as SGHTA and CDR2 as FQGNSA. The CDR3 is 16 residues long. Here the CDR3 DNA reads TGTGCCAGCAGCTTAGTAGGACTGCCCGGCTACAATGAGCAGTTCTTC. Translation gives CASSLVGLPGYNEQFF. Based on the CDR3 plus reference TRBV7-2 and TRBJ2-1, the full variable domain is GAGVSQSPSNKVTEKGKDVELRCDPISGHTALYWYRQSLGQGLEFLIYFQGNSAPDKSGLPSDRFSAERTGGSVSTLTIQRTQQEDSAVYLCASSLVGLPGYNEQFFGPGTRLTVL.

The rearrangement links TRBV29-1 to TRBJ2-7; weak D call: TRBD1 (6 bases). The germline V gene encodes CDR1 SQVTM and CDR2 ANQGSEA. Deletions cut 6 bases from V and 2 bases from J, with 11 bases between. CDR3 length: 12 residues. As DNA, the CDR3 is TGCAGCGTCATACAGGGCACCTACGAGCAGTACTTC. It yields the protein CSVIQGTYEQYF.

The V gene is TRBV19, the J gene TRBJ2-1; 13 positions match TRBD2. V was pared by 4 bases and J by 7 bases, with 4 bases of the junction left unmatched. Germline V gives CDR1 LNHDA, CDR2 SQIVND (reference sequence). The CDR3 is made up of 15 amino acids. CDR3 coding DNA: TGTGCCAGTAGTAATCAACTAGCGGGAGGGAATGAGCAGTTCTTC. Protein: CASSNQLAGGNEQFF.

This sequence joins TRBV28 and TRBJ1-2, with 11 positions matching TRBD1. The V segment lost 7 bases and the J segment 7 bases; nucleotides outside the gene matches: 20. The CDR3 loop spans 18 amino acids. CDR1 and CDR2 from the germline V gene are MDHEN and SYDVKM. The CDR3 bases are TGTGCCAGCACTCAATACCAGGGACAGGGGGGGGAAGACGGTGGCTACACCTTC. It codes for CASTQYQGQGGEDGGYTF.

This chain uses TRBV7-9 with TRBJ2-7, with TRBD1 matching 7 bases. There are 15 residues in the CDR3. V trimming: 5 bases; J trimming: 3 bases; junction bases outside the gene matches: 10. CDR1 is SEHNR and CDR2 is FQNEAQ in the germline V gene (reference sequence). The chain's CDR3 is CASSPTNRQGYEQYF. CDR3 in DNA: TGTGCCAGCAGCCCCACCAATCGACAGGGCTACGAGCAGTACTTC.

The V and J genes are TRBV18 and TRBJ2-5; no definite D call. The CDR3 totals 12 residues. CDR1 is KGHSH, CDR2 LQKENI, per germline. The ends were cut back, 1 base at V and 3 bases at J, with 3 bases in the middle. CDR3 in DNA: TGTGCCAGCTCACCACTCGAAGAGACCCAGTACTTC. It encodes CASSPLEETQYF.

The genes are TRBV9 and TRBJ1-1; TRBD1 agrees at 8 bases. The CDR3 sequence is 15 residues long. Germline loops: CDR1 SGDLS, CDR2 YYNGEE. V lost 1 base and J lost 1; bases outside the gene matches: 3. CDR3 loop: CASSVSGQGNTEAFF. In nucleotides, the CDR3 is TGTGCCAGCAGCGTAAGTGGACAGGGGAACACTGAAGCTTTCTTT.

V usage is TRBV15 and J usage is TRBJ2-7, with TRBD2 identical over 8 bases. Trimming removed 2 bases from V and 6 bases from J; junction bases left unmatched: 15. Per germline, CDR1 LNHNV and CDR2 YYDKDF (reference sequence). This CDR3 comprises 17 residues. This CDR3 is CATSRTEEREKLPEQYF. The CDR3, as DNA: TGTGCCACCAGCAGAACCGAGGAGCGGGAGAAGTTGCCCGAGCAGTACTTC. Full variable domain (rest looked up from reference TRBV15 and TRBJ2-7): DAMVIQNPRYQVTQFGKPVTLSCSQTLNHNVMYWYQQKSSQAPKLLFHYYDKDFNNEADTPDNFQSRRPNTSFCFLDIRSPGLGDTAMYLCATSRTEEREKLPEQYFGPGTRLTVT.

This chain links TRBV5-4 with TRBJ1-3; 9 bases match TRBD1. This CDR3 is 13 amino acids long. Germline CDR1 reads SGHNT; CDR2 reads YYREEE (reference sequence). The ends lost 4 bases at V and 8 bases at J; junction bases unmatched: 4. This CDR3 is CASSQDRGDTIYF. CDR3 bases: TGTGCCAGCAGCCAGGACAGGGGAGACACCATATATTTT. Looking up the rest from reference TRBV5-4 and TRBJ1-3 gives the full variable domain: ETGVTQSPTHLIKTRGQQVTLRCSSQSGHNTVSWYQQALGQGPQFIFQYYREEENGRGNFPPRFSGLQFPNYSSELNVNALELDDSALYLCASSQDRGDTIYFGEGSWLTVV.

The CDR3 nucleotides read TGTGCCAGCCGCCAGGCGCTAGCGGGTTTTGAGCAGTTCTTC. It encodes CASRQALAGFEQFF. V usage is TRBV11-2 and J usage is TRBJ2-1; 8 bases line up with TRBD2. The length of the CDR3 is 14 residues. The V gene end was trimmed by 8 bases and the J gene end by 9 bases; junction bases not matched to a gene: 12. CDR1 and CDR2 (germline): SGHAT, FQNNGV.

The rearrangement uses TRBV7-2 and TRBJ2-7, with 10 bases aligning to TRBD2. V shed 0 bases, J shed 1 base, and the junction held 3 bases outside the gene matches. The length of the CDR3 is 16 residues. CDR1 is SGHTA and CDR2 is FQGNSA in the germline V gene. In DNA, the CDR3 is TGTGCCAGCAGCTTAGCCGGACTAGCGGTATCCTACGAGCAGTACTTC. It translates to CASSLAGLAVSYEQYF.